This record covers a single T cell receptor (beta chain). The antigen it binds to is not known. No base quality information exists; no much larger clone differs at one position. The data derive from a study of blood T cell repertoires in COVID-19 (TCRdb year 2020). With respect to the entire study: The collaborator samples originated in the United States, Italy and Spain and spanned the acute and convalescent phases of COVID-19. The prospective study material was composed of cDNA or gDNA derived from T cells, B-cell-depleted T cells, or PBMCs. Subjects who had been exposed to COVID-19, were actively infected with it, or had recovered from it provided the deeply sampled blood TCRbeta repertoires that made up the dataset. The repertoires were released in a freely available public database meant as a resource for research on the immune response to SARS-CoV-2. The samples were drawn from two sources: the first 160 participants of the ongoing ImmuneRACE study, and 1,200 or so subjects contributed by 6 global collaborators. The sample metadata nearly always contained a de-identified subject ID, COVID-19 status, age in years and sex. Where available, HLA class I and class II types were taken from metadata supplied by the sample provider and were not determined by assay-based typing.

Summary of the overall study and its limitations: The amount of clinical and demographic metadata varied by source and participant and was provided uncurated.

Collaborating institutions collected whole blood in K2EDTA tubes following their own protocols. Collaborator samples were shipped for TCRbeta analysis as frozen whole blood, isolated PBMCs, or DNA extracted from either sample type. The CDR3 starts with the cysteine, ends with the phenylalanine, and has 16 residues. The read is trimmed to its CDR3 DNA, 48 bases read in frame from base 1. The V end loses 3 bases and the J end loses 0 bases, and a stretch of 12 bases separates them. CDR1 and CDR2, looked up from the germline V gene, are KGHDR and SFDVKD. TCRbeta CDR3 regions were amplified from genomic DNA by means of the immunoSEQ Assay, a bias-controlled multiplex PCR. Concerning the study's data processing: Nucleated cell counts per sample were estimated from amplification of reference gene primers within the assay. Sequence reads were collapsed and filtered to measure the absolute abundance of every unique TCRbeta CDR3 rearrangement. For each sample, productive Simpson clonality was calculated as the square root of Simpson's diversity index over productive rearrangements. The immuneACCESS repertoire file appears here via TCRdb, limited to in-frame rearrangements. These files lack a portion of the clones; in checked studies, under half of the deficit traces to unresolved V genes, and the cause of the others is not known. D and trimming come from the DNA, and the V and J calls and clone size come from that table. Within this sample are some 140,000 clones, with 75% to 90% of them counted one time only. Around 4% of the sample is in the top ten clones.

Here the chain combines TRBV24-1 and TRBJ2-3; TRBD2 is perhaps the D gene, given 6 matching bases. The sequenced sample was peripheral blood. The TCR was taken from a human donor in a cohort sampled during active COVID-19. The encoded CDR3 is CATSDISGASTDTQYF. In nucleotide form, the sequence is TGTGCCACCAGTGATATTAGCGGTGCTAGCACAGATACGCAGTATTTT.